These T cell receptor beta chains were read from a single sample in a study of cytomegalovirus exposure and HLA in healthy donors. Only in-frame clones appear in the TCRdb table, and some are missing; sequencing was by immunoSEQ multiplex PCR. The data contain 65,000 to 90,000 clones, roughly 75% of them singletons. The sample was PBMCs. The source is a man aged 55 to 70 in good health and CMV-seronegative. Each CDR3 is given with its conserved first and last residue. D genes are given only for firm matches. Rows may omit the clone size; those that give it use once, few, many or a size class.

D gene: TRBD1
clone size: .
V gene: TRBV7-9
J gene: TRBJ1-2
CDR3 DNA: TGTGCCAGCAGCTCGGGACAGGGGGCGTGTGGGGGCTACACCTTC
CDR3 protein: CASSSGQGACGGYTF

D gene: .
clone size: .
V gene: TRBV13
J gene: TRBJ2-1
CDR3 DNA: TGTGCCAGCAGCCCGGCGGGCTCCTACAATGAGCAGTTCTTC
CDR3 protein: CASSPAGSYNEQFF

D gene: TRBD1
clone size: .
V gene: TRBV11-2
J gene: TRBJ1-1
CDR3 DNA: TGTGCCAGCAGCTTACCGACAGGGAAGAGGACTGAAGCTTTCTTT
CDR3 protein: CASSLPTGKRTEAFF

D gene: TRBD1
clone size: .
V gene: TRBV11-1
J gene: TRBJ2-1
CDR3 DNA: TGTGCCAGCAGCACCAAGGACAGGGGGCAGGGCAATGAGCAGTTCTTC
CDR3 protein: CASSTKDRGQGNEQFF

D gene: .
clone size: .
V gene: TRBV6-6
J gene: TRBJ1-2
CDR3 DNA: TGTGCCAGCAGTGCTACAGTGAGCGGAAGAATCTATGGCTACACCTTC
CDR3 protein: CASSATVSGRIYGYTF

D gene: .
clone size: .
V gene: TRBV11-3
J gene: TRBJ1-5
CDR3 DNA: TGTGCCAGCAGCTTAGTCGGTTCCGGACCCGGGGGAGTAACCCAGCCCCAGCATTTT
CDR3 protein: CASSLVGSGPGGVTQPQHF

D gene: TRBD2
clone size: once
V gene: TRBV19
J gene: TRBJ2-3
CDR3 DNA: TGTGCCAGTAGTTCCCAGCGGGGGGGCACAGATACGCAGTATTTT
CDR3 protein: CASSSQRGGTDTQYF

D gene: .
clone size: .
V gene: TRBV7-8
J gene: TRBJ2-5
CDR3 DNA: TGTGCCAGCAGCTTAGCGCTCGGACAGCAAGAGACCCAGTACTTC
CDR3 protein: CASSLALGQQETQYF

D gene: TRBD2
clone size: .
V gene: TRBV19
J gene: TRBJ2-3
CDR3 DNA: TGTGCCAGTAGTATTGGGACCGGGGGGGGTCGGGGCACAGATACGCAGTATTTT
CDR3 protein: CASSIGTGGGRGTDTQYF

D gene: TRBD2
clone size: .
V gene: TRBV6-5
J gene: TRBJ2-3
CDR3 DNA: TGTGCCAGCAGTGTGGGGTGGACTAGTACAGATACGCAGTATTTT
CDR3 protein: CASSVGWTSTDTQYF

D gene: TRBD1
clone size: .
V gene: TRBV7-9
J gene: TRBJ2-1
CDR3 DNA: TGTGCCAGCAGCTTAGTCGGACAGGGGTTTCATGAGCAGTTCTTC
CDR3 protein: CASSLVGQGFHEQFF

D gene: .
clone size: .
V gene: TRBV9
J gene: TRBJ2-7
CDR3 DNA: TGTGCCAGCAGCCCCGGTGCGGGGGAGCAGTACTTC
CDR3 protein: CASSPGAGEQYF

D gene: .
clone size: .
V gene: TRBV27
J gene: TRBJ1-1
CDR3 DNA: TGTGCCAGCAAAACACCCAACACTGAAGCTTTCTTT
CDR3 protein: CASKTPNTEAFF

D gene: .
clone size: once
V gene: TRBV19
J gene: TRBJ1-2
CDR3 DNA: TGTGCCAGTAGTAGGTCACAGGGCGGTGGCTATGGCTACACCTTC
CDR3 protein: CASSRSQGGGYGYTF

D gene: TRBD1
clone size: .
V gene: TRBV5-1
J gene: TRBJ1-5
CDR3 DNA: TGCGCCAGCAGCCAGGGACAGGGTGGCAATCAGCCCCAGCATTTT
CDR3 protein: CASSQGQGGNQPQHF

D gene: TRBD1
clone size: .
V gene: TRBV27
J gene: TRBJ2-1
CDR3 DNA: TGTGCCAGCAGTTTAATAGGGGGCGCGCTCAATGAGCAGTTCTTC
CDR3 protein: CASSLIGGALNEQFF

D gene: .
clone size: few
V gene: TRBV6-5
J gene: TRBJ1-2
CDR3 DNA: TGTGCCAGCAGCCCTTTTAGGGGCTATGGCTACACCTTC
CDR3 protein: CASSPFRGYGYTF

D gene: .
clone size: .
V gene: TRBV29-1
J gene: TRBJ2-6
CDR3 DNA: TGCAGCGTGGGGGGGCTGGGGTACAACTCTGGGGCCAACGTCCTGACTTTC
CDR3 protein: CSVGGLGYNSGANVLTF

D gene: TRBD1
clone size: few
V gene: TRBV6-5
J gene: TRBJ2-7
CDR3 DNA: TGTGCCAGCAGTTACCGCGAGGGACAGGAGCAGTACTTC
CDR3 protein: CASSYREGQEQYF

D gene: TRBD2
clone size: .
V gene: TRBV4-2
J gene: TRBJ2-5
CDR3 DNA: TGTGCCAGCAGCCAACTTAGCGGGGGGGCGGAGACCCAGTACTTC
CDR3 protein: CASSQLSGGAETQYF

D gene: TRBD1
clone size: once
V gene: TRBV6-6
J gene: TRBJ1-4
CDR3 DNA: TGTGCCAGCAATACAGGGGCAACTAATGAAAAACTGTTTTTT
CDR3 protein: CASNTGATNEKLFF

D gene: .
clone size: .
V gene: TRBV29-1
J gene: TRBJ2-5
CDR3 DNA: TGCAGCGGGGGGGAAGAGACCCAGTACTTC
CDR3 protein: CSGGEETQYF

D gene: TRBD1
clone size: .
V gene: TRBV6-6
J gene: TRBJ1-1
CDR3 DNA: TGTGCCATCAACCCAGGACAGGGCACTGAAGCTTTCTTT
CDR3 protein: CAINPGQGTEAFF

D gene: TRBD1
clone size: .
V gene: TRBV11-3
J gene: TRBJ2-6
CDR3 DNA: TGTGCCAGCAGCCCACGGACAGGATCCCCTGGGGCCAACGTCCTGACTTTC
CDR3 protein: CASSPRTGSPGANVLTF

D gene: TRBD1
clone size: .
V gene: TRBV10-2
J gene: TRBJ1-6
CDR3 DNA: TGCGCCATTGGCCTGGGGGCAGGGGGTTATAATTCACCCCTCCACTTT
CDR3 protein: CAIGLGAGGYNSPLHF

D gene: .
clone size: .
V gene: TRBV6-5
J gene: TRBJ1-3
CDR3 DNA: TGTGCCAGCAGACAAACGACAGTTGGAAACACCATATATTTT
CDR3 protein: CASRQTTVGNTIYF

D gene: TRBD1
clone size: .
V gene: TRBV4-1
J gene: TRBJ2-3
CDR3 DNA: TGCGCCAGCAGCCAAGATGGACAGGGGGCTTACACAGATACGCAGTATTTT
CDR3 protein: CASSQDGQGAYTDTQYF

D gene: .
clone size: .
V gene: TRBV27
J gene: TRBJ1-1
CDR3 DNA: TGTGCCAGCAGTTTATCGCCCCCATTGACGAGGGCTTTCTTT
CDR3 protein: CASSLSPPLTRAFF

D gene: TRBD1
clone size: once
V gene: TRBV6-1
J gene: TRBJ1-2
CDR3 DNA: TGTGCCAGCAGTGACAGGGGGCCCTATGGCTACACCTTC
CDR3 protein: CASSDRGPYGYTF

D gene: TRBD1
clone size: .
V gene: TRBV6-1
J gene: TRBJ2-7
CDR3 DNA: TGTGCCAGCAGGCGGACAGGGCGGCACGAGCAGTACTTC
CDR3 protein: CASRRTGRHEQYF

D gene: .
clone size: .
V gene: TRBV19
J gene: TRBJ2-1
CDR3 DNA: TGTGCCAGTAAGGCGGGATACAATGAGCAGTTCTTC
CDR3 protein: CASKAGYNEQFF

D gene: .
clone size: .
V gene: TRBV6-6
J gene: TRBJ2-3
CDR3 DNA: TGTGCCAGCAGTCAGGGTGGGGCTACGCAGTATTTT
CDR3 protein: CASSQGGATQYF

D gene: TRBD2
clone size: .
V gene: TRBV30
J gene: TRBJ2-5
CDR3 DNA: TGTGCCTGGAGTCTAGCGGGGGCCCAAGAGACCCAGTACTTC
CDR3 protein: CAWSLAGAQETQYF

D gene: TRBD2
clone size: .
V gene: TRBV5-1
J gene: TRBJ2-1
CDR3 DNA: TGCGCCAGCAGCTTGGCAGGACTAGCGGGGGGGAGCAATGAGCAGTTCTTC
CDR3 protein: CASSLAGLAGGSNEQFF

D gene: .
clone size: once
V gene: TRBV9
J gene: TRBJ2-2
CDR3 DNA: TGTGCCAGCAGCGCACCACCCCCGGGGTCCGGGGAGCTGTTTTTT
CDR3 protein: CASSAPPPGSGELFF

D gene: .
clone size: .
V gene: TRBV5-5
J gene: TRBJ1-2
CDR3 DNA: TGTGCCAGCAGTTTGGTCCCGGGGTCCCACACCTTC
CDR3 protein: CASSLVPGSHTF

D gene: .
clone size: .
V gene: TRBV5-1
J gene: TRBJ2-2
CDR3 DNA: TGCGCCAGCAGGGGGCAGGGGACGAACACCGGGGAGCTGTTTTTT
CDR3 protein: CASRGQGTNTGELFF

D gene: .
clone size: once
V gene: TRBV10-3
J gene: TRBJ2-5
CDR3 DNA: TGTGCCATCAGTGACGCGGGAAAAGAGACCCAGTACTTC
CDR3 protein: CAISDAGKETQYF

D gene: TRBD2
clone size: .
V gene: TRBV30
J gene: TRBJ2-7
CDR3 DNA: TGTGCCTGGACCCCAGGGAGCGGGGAATGGAGGTACGAGCAGTACTTC
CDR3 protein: CAWTPGSGEWRYEQYF

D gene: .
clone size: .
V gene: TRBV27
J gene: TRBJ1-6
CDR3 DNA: TGTGCCAGCAGTACCGCCCCCTCTAGCTCCTATAATTCACCCCTCCACTTT
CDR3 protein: CASSTAPSSSYNSPLHF

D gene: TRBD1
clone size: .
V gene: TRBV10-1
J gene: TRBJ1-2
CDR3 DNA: TGCGCCAGCAGTGCCAATGGACAGGGTCTACGAGGCTACACCTTC
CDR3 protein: CASSANGQGLRGYTF

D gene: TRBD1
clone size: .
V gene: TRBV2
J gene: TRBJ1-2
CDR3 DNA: TGTGCCAGCAGTGAAGTAGTGACAGGGGGCTATGGCTACACCTTC
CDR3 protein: CASSEVVTGGYGYTF

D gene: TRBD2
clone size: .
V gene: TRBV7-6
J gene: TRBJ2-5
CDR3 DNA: TGTGCCAGCAGCCTACCCGGGACTAGCGGGGGGGCCCTGGAGGAGACCCAGTACTTC
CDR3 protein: CASSLPGTSGGALEETQYF

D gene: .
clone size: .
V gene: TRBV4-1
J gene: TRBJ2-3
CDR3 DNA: TGCGCCAGCAGCCAGATCGCGGGGAGGGGGTCAGATACGCAGTATTTT
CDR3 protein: CASSQIAGRGSDTQYF

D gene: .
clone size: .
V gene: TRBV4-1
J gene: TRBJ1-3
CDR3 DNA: TGCGCCAGCAGCCAAGATCTCAGGGCTCGGAACACCATATATTTT
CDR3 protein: CASSQDLRARNTIYF

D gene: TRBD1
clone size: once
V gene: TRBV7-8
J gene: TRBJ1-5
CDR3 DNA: TGTGCCAGCAGCGGGCCGACAGGGCCGAGTCAGCCCCAGCATTTT
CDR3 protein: CASSGPTGPSQPQHF

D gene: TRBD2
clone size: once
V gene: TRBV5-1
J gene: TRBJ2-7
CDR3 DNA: TGCGCCAGCAGCTTGGGGCTAGCGGGGGTCGAGCAGTACTTC
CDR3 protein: CASSLGLAGVEQYF

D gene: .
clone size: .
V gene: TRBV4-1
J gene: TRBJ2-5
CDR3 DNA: TGCGCCAGCAGTCGGTCTATGCGGGAAGAGACCCAGTACTTC
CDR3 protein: CASSRSMREETQYF

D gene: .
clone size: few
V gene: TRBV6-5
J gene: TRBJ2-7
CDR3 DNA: TGTGCCAGCAGTTCCGTCCCGAGCCCCCTCTACGAGCAGTACTTC
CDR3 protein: CASSSVPSPLYEQYF

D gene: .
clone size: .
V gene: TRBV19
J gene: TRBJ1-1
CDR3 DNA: TGTGCCAGTACTAGGCCCCCGGGTGAAGCTTTCTTT
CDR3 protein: CASTRPPGEAFF

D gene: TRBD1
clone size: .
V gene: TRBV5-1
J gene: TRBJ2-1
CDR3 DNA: TGCGCCAGCGGAGTACAGGGGGCGTTTGAGCAGTTCTTC
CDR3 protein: CASGVQGAFEQFF

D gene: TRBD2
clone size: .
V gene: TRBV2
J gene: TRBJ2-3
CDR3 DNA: TGTGCCAGCAACCTCCTAGCGGGGGGTACAGATACGCAGTATTTT
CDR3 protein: CASNLLAGGTDTQYF

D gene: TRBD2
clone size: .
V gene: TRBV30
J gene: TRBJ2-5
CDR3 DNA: TGTGCCGCCGGACAGCGGGGGCAAGAGACCCAGTACTTC
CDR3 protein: CAAGQRGQETQYF